This TCR beta chain was profiled in a study of early T cells in non-severe SARS-CoV-2 infection. CDR1 SGHNT and CDR2 YYREEE come from the germline V gene (reference sequence). V lost 5 bases to trimming and J lost 4 bases; unmatched junction nucleotides: 7. There are 14 residues in the CDR3. MiXCR, run by TCRdb on the 5' RACE reads, gives a single entry per CDR3 protein. The sample has 70,000 to 85,000 distinct CDR3 sequences, 12% seen once. This clonotype was observed at least ten times. Sequenced input: whole blood. This chain connects TRBV5-4 to TRBJ1-1, with TRBD1 identical over 8 bases. The source is an adult who was a healthcare worker with PCR-confirmed SARS-CoV-2 infection or an uninfected control (not recorded which). CDR3 loop: CASRRDRGFTEAFF. DNA for the CDR3: TGTGCCAGCAGGCGTGACAGGGGCTTCACTGAAGCTTTCTTT.